These T cell receptor beta chains were read from a single sample in a study of blood T cell repertoires in COVID-19. Method: immunoSEQ multiplex PCR; TCRdb's copy keeps in-frame clones and lacks some. The repertoire holds about 210,000 clones, with roughly 90% as singletons. Sequenced input: peripheral blood. The receptors derive from a woman aged 40 to 49 with acute or convalescent COVID-19. Both conserved end residues are part of each CDR3. Fields, in order: J gene, clone size, D gene, V gene, CDR3 DNA, CDR3 protein. A D gene is named only where the DNA matches it firmly. The size of a clone is reported for some rows only, either as once, few or many, or as a class for expanded clones.

TRBJ2-2,-,TRBD2,TRBV28,TGTGCCAGCAGACGACTAGCGGGGAGCGCGAACACCGGGGAGCTGTTTTTT,CASRRLAGSANTGELFF
TRBJ2-3,-,-,TRBV9,TGTGCCAGCAGTTCTGAATTCAGGGGACCCTCCACAGATACGCAGTATTTT,CASSSEFRGPSTDTQYF
TRBJ2-1,once,TRBD2,TRBV5-8,TGTGCCAGCAGCGGGGTAACTAGCGGGGGGAGCCTGGAGAGGAATGAGCAGTTCTTC,CASSGVTSGGSLERNEQFF
TRBJ1-6,-,-,TRBV5-1,TGCGCCAGCAGCTTGGAGGCGGATAATTCACCCCTCCACTTT,CASSLEADNSPLHF
TRBJ2-1,-,TRBD1,TRBV5-5,TGTGCCAGCAGCTGGGGACAGGGGCCCAATGAGCAGTTCTTC,CASSWGQGPNEQFF
TRBJ1-1,-,-,TRBV18,TGTGCCAGCTCGCTCAAAAGAGGGATAACTGAAGCTTTCTTT,CASSLKRGITEAFF
TRBJ1-1,-,-,TRBV5-1,TGCGCCAGCAGCTTGGGAAATCAGGGGAACACTGAAGCTTTCTTT,CASSLGNQGNTEAFF
TRBJ2-2,-,TRBD2,TRBV10-2,TGCGCCAGTAGCGGGGGAGGTAGCGGGGAGCTGTTTTTT,CASSGGGSGELFF
TRBJ1-2,few,TRBD1,TRBV7-8,TGTGCCAGCAGCTTAGCGCAGGGGGTCGAGTACGGCTACACCTTC,CASSLAQGVEYGYTF
TRBJ1-1,-,TRBD1,TRBV19,TGTGCCAGTAGTATGCAGTTAGGGCAGGGGGTCCCGAACACTGAAGCTTTCTTT,CASSMQLGQGVPNTEAFF
TRBJ2-3,-,-,TRBV7-3,TGTGCCAGCAGCTCGCTTTCCCAGGGGGATACGCAGTATTTT,CASSSLSQGDTQYF
TRBJ1-5,once,-,TRBV6-1,TGTGCCAGCAGTGACGGGTATAGCAATCAGCCCCAGCATTTT,CASSDGYSNQPQHF
TRBJ2-2,-,-,TRBV5-4,TGTGCCAGCAGCTTGGGTTTGCACGGGGGGCTTACCGGGGAGCTGTTTTTT,CASSLGLHGGLTGELFF
TRBJ2-1,-,-,TRBV29-1,TGCAGCGTTGCGGGAGGACAGGGTGCTAGTGAGCAGTTCTTC,CSVAGGQGASEQFF
TRBJ1-1,-,TRBD1,TRBV2,TGTGCCAGCAGAATCGGTGGGGACAGGCGCACTGAAGCTTTCTTT,CASRIGGDRRTEAFF
TRBJ2-1,once,TRBD2,TRBV7-9,TGTGCCAGCAGCCCTGACCGGACTAGCGTATGGGGTGAGCAGTTCTTC,CASSPDRTSVWGEQFF
TRBJ1-4,-,-,TRBV5-1,TGCGCCAGCAGCCCAGGGACTCCAACTAATGAAAAACTGTTTTTT,CASSPGTPTNEKLFF
TRBJ1-4,-,TRBD1,TRBV3-1/TRBV3-2,TGTGCCAGCAGCCAAGTGCAGGGGGCAACTAATGAAAAACTGTTTTTT,CASSQVQGATNEKLFF
TRBJ1-5,-,-,TRBV6-5,TGTGCCAGCAGTTACTCTCTATATAGCAATCAGCCCCAGCATTTT,CASSYSLYSNQPQHF
TRBJ1-1,-,TRBD1,TRBV5-4,TGTGCCAGCACCCCAACCGGGACAGGGTACACTGAAGCTTTCTTT,CASTPTGTGYTEAFF
TRBJ1-1,-,TRBD1,TRBV5-1,TGCGCCAGCAGCTTGGCCCCTAAGGGGGCAATTGGGAACACTGAAGCTTTCTTT,CASSLAPKGAIGNTEAFF
TRBJ1-2,-,TRBD1,TRBV3-1/TRBV3-2,TGTGCCAGCAGCGAGGCAGGGGGGGGCTACACCTTC,CASSEAGGGYTF
TRBJ2-3,-,TRBD1,TRBV12-5,TGTGCTAGTGGTTGGACGACAGGGAAGGTAAAGGATACGCAGTATTTT,CASGWTTGKVKDTQYF
TRBJ1-2,-,TRBD1,TRBV3-1/TRBV3-2,TGTGCCAGCAGCCTTCAAGGGGACAGCGTCTATGGCTACACCTTC,CASSLQGDSVYGYTF
TRBJ1-1,-,-,TRBV5-1,TGCGCCAGCAGCCCAAGCGGGGCAGCCACTGAAGCTTTCTTT,CASSPSGAATEAFF
TRBJ1-2,-,-,TRBV10-3,TGTGCCATCAAGGGGGGGTCCTATGGCTACACCTTC,CAIKGGSYGYTF